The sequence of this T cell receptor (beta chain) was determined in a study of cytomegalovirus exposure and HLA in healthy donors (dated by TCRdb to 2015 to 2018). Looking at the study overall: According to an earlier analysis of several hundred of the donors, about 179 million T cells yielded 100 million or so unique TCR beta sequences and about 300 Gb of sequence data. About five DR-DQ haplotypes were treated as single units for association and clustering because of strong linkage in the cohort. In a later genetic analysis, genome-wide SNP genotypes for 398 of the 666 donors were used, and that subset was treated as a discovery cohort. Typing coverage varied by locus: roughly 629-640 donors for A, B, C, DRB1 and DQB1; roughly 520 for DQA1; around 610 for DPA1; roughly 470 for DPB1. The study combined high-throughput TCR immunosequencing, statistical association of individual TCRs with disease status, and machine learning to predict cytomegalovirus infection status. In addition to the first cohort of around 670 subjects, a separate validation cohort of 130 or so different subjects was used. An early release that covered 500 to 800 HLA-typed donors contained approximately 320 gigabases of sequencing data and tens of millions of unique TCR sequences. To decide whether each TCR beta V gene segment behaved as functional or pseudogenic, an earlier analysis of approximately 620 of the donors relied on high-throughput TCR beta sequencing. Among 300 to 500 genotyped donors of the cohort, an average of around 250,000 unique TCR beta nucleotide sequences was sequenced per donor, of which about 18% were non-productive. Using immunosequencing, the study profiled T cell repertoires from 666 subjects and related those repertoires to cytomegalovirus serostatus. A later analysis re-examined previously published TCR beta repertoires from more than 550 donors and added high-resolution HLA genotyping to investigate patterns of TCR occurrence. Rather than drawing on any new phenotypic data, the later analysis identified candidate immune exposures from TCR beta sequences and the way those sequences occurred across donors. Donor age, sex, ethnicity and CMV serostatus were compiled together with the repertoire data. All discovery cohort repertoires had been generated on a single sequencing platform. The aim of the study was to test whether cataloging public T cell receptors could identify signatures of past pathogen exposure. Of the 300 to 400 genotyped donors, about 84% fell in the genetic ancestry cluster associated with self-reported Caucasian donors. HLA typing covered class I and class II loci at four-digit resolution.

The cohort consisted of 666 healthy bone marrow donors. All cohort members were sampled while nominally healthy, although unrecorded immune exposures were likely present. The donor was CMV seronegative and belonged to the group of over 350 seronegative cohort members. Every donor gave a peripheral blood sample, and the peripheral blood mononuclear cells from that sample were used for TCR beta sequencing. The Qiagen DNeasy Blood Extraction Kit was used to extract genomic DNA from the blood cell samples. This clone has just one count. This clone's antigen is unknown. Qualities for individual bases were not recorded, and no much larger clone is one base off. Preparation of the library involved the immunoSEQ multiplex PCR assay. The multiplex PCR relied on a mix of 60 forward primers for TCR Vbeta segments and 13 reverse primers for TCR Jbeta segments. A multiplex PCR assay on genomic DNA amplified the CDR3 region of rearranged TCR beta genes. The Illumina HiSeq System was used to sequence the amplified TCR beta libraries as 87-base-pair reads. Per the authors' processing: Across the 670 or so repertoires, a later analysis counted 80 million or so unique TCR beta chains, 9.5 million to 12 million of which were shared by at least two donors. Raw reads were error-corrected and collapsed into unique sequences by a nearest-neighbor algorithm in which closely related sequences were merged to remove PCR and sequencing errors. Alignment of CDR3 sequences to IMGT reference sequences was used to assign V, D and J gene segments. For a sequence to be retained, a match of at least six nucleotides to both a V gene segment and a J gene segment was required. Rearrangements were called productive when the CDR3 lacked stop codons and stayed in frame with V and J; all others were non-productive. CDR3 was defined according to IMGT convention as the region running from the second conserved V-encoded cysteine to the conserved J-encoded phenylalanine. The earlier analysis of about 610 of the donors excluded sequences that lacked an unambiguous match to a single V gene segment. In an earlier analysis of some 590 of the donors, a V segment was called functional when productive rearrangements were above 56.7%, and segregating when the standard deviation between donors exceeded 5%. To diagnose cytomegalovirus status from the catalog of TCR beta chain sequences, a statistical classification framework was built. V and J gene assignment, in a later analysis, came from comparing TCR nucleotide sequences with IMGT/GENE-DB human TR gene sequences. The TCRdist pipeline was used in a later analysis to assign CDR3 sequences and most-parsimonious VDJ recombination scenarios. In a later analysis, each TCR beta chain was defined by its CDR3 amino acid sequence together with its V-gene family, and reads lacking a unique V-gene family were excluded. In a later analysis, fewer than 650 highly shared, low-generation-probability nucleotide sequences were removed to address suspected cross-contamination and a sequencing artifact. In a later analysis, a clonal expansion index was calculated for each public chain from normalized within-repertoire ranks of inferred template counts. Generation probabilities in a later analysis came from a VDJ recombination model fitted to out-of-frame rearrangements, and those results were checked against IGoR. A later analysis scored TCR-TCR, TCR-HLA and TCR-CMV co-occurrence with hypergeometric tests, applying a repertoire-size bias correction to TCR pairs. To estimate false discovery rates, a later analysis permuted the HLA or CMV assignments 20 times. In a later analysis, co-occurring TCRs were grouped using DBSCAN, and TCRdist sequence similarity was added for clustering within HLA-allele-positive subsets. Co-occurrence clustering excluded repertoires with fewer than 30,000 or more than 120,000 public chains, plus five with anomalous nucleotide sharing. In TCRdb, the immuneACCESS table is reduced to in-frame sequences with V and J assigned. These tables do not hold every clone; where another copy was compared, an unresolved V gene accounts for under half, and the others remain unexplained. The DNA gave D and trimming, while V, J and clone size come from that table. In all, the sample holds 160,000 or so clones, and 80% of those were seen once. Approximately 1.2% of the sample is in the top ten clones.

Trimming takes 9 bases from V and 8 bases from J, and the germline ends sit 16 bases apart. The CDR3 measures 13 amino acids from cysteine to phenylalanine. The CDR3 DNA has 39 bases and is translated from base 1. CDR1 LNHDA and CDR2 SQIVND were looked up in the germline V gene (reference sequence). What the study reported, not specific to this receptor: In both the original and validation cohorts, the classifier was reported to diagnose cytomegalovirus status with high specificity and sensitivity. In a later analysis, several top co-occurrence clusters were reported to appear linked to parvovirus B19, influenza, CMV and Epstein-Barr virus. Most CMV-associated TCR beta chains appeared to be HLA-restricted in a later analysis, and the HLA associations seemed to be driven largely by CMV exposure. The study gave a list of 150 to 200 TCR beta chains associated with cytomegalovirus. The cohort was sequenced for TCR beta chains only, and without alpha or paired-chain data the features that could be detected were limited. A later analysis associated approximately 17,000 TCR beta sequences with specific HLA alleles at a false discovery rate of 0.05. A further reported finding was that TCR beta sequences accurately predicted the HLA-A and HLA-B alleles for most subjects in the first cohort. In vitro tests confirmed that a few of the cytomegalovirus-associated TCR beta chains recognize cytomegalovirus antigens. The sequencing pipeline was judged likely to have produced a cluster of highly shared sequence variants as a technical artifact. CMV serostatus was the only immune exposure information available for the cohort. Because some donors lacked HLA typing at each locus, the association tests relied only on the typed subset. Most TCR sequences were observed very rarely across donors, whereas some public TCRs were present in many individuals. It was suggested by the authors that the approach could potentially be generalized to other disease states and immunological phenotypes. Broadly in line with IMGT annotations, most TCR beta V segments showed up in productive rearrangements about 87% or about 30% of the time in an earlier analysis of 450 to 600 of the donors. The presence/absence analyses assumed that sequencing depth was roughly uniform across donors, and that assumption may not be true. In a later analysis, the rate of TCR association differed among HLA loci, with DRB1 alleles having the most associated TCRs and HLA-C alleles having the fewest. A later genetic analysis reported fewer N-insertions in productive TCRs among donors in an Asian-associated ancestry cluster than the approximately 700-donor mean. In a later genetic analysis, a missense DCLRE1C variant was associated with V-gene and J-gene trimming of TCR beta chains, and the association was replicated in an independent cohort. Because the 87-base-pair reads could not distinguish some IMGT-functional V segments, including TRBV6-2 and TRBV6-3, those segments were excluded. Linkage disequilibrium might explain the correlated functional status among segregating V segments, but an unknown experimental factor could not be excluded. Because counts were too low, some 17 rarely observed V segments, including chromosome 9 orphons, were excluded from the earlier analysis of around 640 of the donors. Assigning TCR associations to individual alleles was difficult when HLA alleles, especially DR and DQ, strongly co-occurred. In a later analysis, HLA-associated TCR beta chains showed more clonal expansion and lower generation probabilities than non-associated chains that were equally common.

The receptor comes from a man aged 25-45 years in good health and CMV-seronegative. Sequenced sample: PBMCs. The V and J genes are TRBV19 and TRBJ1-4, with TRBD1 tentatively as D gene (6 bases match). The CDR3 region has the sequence CASRTGKGEKLFF. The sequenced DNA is TGTGCCAGCAGAACAGGGAAGGGAGAAAAACTGTTTTTT.